This T cell receptor beta chain was captured by sequencing in a study of early T cells in non-severe SARS-CoV-2 infection. About the research overall: Bulk RNA isolated from unsorted whole blood underwent sequencing; chains were not paired.

This CDR3 region has 13 residues. Germline CDR1 is SGHRS and CDR2 is YFSETQ. V was trimmed by 1 base and J by 5 bases, leaving 10 bases between them. Attachment of unique molecular identifiers to individual cDNA molecules was performed. Using its own MiXCR run on the 5' RACE reads, TCRdb lists one record per CDR3 protein. The table includes approximately 66,000 distinct CDR3 sequences, approximately 13% detected once. A few counts support this clonotype. V gene TRBV5-1 combines with J gene TRBJ2-7; D possibly corresponds to TRBD2 (6 bases). Sequenced input: whole blood. This TCR was sampled from an adult who was a healthcare worker with PCR-confirmed SARS-CoV-2 infection or an uninfected control (not recorded which). The CDR3 sequence is CASSLPSDNEQYF. DNA of the CDR3: TGCGCCAGCAGCTTGCCTAGCGACAACGAGCAGTACTTC.